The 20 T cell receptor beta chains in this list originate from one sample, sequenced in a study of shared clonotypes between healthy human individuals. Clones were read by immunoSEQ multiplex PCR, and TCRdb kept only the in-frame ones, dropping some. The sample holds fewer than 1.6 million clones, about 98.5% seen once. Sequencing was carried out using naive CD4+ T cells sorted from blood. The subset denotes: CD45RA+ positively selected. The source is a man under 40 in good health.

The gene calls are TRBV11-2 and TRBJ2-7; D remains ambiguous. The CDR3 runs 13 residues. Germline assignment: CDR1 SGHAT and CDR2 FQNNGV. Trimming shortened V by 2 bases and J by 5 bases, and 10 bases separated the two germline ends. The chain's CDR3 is CASSLPNRHEQYF. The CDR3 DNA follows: TGTGCCAGCAGCTTACCAAATCGCCACGAGCAGTACTTC. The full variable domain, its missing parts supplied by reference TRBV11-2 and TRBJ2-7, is EAGVAQSPRYKIIEKRQSVAFWCNPISGHATLYWYQQILGQGPKLLIQFQNNGVVDDSQLPKDRFSAERLKGVDSTLKIQPAKLEDSAVYLCASSLPNRHEQYFGPGTRLTVT.

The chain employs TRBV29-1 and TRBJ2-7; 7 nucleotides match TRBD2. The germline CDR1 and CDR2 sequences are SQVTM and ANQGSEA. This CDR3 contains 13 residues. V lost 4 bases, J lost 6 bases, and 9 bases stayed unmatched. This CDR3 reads CSVGYGGIAEQYF. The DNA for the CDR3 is TGCAGCGTTGGGTACGGGGGGATTGCCGAGCAGTACTTC.

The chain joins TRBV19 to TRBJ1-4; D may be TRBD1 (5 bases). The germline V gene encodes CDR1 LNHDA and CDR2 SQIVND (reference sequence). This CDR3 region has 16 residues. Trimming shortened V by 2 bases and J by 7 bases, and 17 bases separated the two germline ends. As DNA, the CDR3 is TGTGCCAGTAGTATACCTGCGCACTCAGGGAGTGAAAAACTGTTTTTT. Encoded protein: CASSIPAHSGSEKLFF.

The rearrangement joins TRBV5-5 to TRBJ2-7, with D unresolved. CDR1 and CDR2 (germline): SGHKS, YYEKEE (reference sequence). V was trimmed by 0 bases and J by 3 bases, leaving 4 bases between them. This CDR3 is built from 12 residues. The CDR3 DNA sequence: TGTGCCAGCAGCTTGGCAAGCTACGAGCAGTACTTC. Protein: CASSLASYEQYF. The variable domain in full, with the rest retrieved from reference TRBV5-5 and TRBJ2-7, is DAGVTQSPTHLIKTRGQQVTLRCSPISGHKSVSWYQQVLGQGPQFIFQYYEKEERGRGNFPDRFSARQFPNYSSELNVNALLLGDSALYLCASSLASYEQYFGPGTRLTVT.

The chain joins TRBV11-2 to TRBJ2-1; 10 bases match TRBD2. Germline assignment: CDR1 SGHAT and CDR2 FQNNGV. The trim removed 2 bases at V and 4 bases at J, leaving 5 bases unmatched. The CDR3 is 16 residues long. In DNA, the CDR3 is TGTGCCAGCAGCTTATCTCTAGCGGGAGAATACAATGAGCAGTTCTTC. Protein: CASSLSLAGEYNEQFF.

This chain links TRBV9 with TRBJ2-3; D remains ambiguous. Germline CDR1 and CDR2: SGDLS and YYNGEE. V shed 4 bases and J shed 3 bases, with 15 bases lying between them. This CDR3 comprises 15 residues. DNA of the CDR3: TGTGCCAGCAGCCCCCACCGGGTAACGACAGATACGCAGTATTTT. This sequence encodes CASSPHRVTTDTQYF.

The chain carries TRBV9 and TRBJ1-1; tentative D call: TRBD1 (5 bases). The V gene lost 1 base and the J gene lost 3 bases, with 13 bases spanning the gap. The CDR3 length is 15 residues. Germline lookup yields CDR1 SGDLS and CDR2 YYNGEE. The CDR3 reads CASSVSGGPYTEAFF. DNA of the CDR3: TGTGCCAGCAGCGTATCTGGGGGACCCTACACTGAAGCTTTCTTT.

The CDR3 protein is CASSLVSTSGNNEQFF. CDR3 nucleotides: TGTGCCAGCAGCTTAGTAAGTACTAGCGGAAACAATGAGCAGTTCTTC. The chain joins TRBV7-2 to TRBJ2-1; 8 nucleotides align to TRBD2. CDR3 length: 16 residues. With 1 base clipped from V and 5 bases from J, the junction kept 7 bases outside the gene matches. Per the germline V gene, CDR1 is SGHTA and CDR2 is FQGNSA.

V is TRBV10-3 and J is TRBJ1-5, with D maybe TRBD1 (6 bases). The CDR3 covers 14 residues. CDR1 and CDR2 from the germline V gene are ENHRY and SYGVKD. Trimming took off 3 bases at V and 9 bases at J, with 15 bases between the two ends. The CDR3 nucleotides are TGTGCCATCAGTGAAGAGGGGGGGAACTGGCCCCAGCATTTT. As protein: CAISEEGGNWPQHF.

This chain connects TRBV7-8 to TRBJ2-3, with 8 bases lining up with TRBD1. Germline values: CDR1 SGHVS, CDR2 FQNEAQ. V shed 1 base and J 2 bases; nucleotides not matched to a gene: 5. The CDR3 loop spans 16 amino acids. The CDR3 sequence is CASSLVRTGITDTQYF. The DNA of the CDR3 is TGTGCCAGCAGCTTAGTACGGACAGGGATCACAGATACGCAGTATTTT.

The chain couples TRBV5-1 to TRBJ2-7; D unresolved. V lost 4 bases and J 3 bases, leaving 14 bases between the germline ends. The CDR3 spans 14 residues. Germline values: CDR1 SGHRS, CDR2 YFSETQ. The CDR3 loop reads CASSLSGSNYEQYF. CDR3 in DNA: TGCGCCAGCAGCCTCTCGGGCTCTAACTACGAGCAGTACTTC. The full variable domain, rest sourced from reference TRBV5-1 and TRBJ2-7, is KAGVTQTPRYLIKTRGQQVTLSCSPISGHRSVSWYQQTPGQGLQFLFEYFSETQRNKGNFPGRFSGRQFSNSRSEMNVSTLELGDSALYLCASSLSGSNYEQYFGPGTRLTVT.

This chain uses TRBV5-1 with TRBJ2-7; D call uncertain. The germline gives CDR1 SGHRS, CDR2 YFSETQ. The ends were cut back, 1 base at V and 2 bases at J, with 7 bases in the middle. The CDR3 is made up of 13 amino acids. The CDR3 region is CASSLSAPYEQYF. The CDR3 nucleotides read TGCGCCAGCAGCTTGAGCGCACCCTACGAGCAGTACTTC. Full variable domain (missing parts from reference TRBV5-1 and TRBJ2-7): KAGVTQTPRYLIKTRGQQVTLSCSPISGHRSVSWYQQTPGQGLQFLFEYFSETQRNKGNFPGRFSGRQFSNSRSEMNVSTLELGDSALYLCASSLSAPYEQYFGPGTRLTVT.

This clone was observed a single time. In DNA form, the CDR3 reads TGTGCCAGCAGCTTGGCCTCTATTGGGACCCAGTACTTC. This codes for CASSLASIGTQYF. The chain carries TRBV5-6 and TRBJ2-5; D unclear. The CDR3 extends over 13 amino acids. The V gene's germline CDR1 is SGHDT and CDR2 YYEEEE. V was cut by 0 bases and J by 7 bases, with 10 bases left in between. The full variable domain, completed using reference TRBV5-6 and TRBJ2-5, is DAGVTQSPTHLIKTRGQQVTLRCSPKSGHDTVSWYQQALGQGPQFIFQYYEEEERQRGNFPDRFSGHQFPNYSSELNVNALLLGDSALYLCASSLASIGTQYFGPGTRLLVL.

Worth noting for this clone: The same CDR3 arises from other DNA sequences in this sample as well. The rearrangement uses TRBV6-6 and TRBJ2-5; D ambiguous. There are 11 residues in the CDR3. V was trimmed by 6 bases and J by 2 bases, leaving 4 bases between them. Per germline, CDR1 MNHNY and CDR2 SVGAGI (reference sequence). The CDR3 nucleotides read TGTGCCAGCAGGTTGCAAGAGACCCAGTACTTC. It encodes CASRLQETQYF.

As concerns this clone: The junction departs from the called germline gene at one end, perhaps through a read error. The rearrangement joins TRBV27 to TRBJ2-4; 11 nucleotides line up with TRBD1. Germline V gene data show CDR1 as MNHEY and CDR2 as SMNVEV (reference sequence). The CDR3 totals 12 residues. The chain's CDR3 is CASTGTGGASPF. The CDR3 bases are TGTGCCAGCACAGGGACAGGGGGGGCGAGCCCCTTC.

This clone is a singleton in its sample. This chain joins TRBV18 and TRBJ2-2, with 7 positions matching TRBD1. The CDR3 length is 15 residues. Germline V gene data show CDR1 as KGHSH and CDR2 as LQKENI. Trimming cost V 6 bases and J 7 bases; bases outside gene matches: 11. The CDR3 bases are TGTGCCAGCTCCAATTCGAAGACAGGGCTCGGGGAGCTGTTTTTT. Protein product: CASSNSKTGLGELFF.

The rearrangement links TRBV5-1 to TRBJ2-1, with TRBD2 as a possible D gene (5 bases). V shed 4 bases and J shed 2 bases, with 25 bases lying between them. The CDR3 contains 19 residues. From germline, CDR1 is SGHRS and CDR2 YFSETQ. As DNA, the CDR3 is TGCGCCAGCAGCCAAGGCACTAGATGGGCGCTGCTTCCCTACAATGAGCAGTTCTTC. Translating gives CASSQGTRWALLPYNEQFF.

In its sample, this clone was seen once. CDR3 in DNA: TGTGCCAGCAGTGGGACCGCAGCAAACTATGGCTACACCTTC. As protein: CASSGTAANYGYTF. V gene TRBV2 combines with J gene TRBJ1-2, with no clear D. V gave up 4 bases and J gave up 2 bases, with 11 bases separating them. The germline CDR1 and CDR2 sequences are SNHLY and FYNNEI. The CDR3 extends over 14 amino acids.

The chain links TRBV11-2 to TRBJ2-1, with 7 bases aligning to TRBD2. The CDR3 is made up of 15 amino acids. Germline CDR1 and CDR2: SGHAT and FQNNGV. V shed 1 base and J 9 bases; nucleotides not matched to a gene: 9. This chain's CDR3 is CASSLGTRVYAEQFF. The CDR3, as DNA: TGTGCCAGCAGCTTAGGGACTAGGGTTTATGCTGAGCAGTTCTTC.

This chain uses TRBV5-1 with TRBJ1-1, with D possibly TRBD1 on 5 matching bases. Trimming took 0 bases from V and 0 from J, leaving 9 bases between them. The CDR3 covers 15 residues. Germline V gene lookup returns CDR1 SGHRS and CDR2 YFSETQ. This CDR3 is CASSLGQIMNTEAFF. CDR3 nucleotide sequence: TGCGCCAGCAGCTTGGGACAGATCATGAACACTGAAGCTTTCTTT.